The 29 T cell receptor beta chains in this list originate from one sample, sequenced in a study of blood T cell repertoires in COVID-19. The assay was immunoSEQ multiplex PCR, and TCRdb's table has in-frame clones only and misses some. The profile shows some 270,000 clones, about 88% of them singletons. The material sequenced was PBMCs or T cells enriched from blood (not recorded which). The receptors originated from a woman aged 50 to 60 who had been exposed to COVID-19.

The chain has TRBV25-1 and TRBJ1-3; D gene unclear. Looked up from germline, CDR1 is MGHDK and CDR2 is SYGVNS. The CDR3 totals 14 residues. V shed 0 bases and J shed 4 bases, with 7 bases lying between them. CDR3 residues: CASSEYPSGNTIYF. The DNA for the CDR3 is TGTGCCAGCAGTGAATACCCGTCCGGAAACACCATATATTTT.

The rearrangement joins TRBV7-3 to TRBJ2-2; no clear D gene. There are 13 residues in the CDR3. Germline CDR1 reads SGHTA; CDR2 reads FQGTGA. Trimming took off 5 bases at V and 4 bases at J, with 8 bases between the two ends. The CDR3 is CASSLQVTGELFF. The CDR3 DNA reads TGTGCCAGCAGCCTGCAGGTCACCGGGGAGCTGTTTTTT. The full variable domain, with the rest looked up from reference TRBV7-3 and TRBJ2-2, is GAGVSQTPSNKVTEKGKYVELRCDPISGHTALYWYRQSLGQGPEFLIYFQGTGAADDSGLPNDRFFAVRPEGSVSTLKIQRTERGDSAVYLCASSLQVTGELFFGEGSRLTVL.

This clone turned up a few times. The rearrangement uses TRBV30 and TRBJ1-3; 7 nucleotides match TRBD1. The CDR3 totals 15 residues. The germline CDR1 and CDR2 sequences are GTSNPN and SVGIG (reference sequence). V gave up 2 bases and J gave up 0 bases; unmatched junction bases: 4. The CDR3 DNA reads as TGTGCCTGGAGTCGGGACAGTGGCTCTGGAAACACCATATATTTT. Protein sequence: CAWSRDSGSGNTIYF. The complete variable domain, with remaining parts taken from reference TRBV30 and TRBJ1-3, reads SQTIHQWPATLVQPVGSPLSLECTVEGTSNPNLYWYRQAAGRGLQLLFYSVGIGQISSEVPQNLSASRPQDRQFILSSKKLLLSDSGFYLCAWSRDSGSGNTIYFGEGSWLTVV.

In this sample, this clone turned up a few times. The CDR3 sequence is CASSLATGGQPQHF. CDR3 sequence (DNA): TGTGCCAGCAGCTTAGCCACAGGGGGCCAGCCCCAGCATTTT. The chain has TRBV7-2 and TRBJ1-5; TRBD1 aligns across 9 bases. The germline CDR1 and CDR2 sequences are SGHTA and FQGNSA. The CDR3 covers 14 residues. J was trimmed by 7 bases and V by 0 bases; bases with no gene match: 1.

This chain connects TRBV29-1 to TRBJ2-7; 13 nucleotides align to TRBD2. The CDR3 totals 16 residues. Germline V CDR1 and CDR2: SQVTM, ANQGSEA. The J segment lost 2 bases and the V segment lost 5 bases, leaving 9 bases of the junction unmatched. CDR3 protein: CSVWTSGGLSAYEQYF. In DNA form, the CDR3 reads TGCAGCGTTTGGACTAGCGGGGGCCTTTCTGCCTACGAGCAGTACTTC.

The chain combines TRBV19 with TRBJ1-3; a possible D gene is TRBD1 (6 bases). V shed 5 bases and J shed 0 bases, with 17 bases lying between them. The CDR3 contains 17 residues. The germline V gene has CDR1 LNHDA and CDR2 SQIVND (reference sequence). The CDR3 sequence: CASSRSPGQSSGNTIYF. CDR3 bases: TGTGCCAGTAGTCGATCCCCAGGACAGTCCTCTGGAAACACCATATATTTT.

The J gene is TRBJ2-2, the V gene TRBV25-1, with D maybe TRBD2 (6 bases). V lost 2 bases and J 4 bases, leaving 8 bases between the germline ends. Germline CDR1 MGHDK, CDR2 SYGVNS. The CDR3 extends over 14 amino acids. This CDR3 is CASSEGGFTGELFF. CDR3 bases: TGTGCCAGCAGTGAAGGGGGGTTCACCGGGGAGCTGTTTTTT.

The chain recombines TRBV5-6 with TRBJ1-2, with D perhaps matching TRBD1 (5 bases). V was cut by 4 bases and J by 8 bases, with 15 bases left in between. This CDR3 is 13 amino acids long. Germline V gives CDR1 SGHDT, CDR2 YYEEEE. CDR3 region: CASSLGGRSGYTF. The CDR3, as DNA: TGTGCCAGCAGCCTCGGGGGGAGGAGCGGCTACACCTTC.

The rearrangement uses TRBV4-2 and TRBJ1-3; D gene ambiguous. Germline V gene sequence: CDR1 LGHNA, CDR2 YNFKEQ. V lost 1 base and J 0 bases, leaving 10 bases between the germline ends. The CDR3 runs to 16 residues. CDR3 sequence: CASSQAGGDSGNTIYF. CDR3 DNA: TGTGCCAGCAGCCAAGCGGGCGGGGACTCTGGAAACACCATATATTTT.

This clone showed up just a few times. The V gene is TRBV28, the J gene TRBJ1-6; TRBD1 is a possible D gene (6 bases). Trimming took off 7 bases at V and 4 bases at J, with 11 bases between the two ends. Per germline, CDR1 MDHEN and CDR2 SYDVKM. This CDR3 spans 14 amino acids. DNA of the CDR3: TGTGCCAGCAAATACAGGGAGTATAATTCACCCCTCCACTTT. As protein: CASKYREYNSPLHF.

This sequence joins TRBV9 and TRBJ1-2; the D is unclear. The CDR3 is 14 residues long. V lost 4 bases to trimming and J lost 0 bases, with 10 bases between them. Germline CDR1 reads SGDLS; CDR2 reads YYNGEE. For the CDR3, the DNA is TGTGCCAGCAGCCAGGTTGGATCTAACTATGGCTACACCTTC. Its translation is CASSQVGSNYGYTF.

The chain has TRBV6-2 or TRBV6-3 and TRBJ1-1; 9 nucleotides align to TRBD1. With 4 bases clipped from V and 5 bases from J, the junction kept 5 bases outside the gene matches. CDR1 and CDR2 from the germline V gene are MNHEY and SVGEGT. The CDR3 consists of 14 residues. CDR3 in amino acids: CASSSGQGSTEAFF. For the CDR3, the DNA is TGTGCCAGCAGTTCAGGACAGGGGTCGACTGAAGCTTTCTTT.

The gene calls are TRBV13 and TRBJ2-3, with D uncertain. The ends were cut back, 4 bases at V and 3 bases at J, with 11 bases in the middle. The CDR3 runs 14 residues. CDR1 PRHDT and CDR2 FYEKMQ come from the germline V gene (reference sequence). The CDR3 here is CASSSTSGTDTQYF. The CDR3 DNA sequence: TGTGCCAGCAGCTCTACGTCTGGTACAGATACGCAGTATTTT.

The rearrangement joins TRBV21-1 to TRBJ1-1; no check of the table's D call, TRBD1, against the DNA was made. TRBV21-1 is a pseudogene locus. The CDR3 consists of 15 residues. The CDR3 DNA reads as TGTGCCAGCAGCAATTGGGGGACAGCGAACACTGAAGCTTTCTTT. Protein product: CASSNWGTANTEAFF.

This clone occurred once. In DNA form, the CDR3 reads TGTGCCAGCAGCCAAGAACGGACAGGGTATGCGGGGGAGCAGTACTTC. Protein product: CASSQERTGYAGEQYF. This rearrangement joins TRBV3-1 (or the pseudogene TRBV3-2) to TRBJ2-7; 8 nucleotides agree with TRBD1. The junction had 11 bases not matched to a gene; V was cut back by 0 bases and J by 7 bases. The germline V gene encodes CDR1 LGHDT and CDR2 YNNKEL (reference sequence). CDR3 length: 16 amino acids.

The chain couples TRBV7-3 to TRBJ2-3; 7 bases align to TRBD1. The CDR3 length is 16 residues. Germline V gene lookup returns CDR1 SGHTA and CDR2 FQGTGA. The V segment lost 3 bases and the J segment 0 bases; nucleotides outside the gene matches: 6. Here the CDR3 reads CASSLGQFPSTDTQYF. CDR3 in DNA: TGTGCCAGCAGCTTGGGACAGTTTCCTAGCACAGATACGCAGTATTTT.

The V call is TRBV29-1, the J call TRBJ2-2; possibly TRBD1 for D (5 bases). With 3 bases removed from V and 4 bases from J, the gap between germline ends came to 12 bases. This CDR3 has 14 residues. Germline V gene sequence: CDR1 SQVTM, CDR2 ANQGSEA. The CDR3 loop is CSVDVQRGTGELFF. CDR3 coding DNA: TGCAGCGTTGATGTTCAAAGGGGCACCGGGGAGCTGTTTTTT.

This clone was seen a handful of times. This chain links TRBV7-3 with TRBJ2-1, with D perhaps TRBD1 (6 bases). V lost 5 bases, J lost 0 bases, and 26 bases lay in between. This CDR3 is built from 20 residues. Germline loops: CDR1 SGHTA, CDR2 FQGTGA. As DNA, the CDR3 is TGTGCCAGCAGCCCATCTCTCGGACAGACTCCGGCTAGCTCCTACAATGAGCAGTTCTTC. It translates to CASSPSLGQTPASSYNEQFF.

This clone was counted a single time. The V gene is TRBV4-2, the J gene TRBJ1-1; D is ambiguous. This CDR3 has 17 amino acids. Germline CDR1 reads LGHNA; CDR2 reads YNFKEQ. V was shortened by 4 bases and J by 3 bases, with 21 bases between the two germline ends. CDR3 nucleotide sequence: TGTGCCAGCAGCCCAAACTCCCTTGGCGACACCCACACTGAAGCTTTCTTT. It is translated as CASSPNSLGDTHTEAFF.

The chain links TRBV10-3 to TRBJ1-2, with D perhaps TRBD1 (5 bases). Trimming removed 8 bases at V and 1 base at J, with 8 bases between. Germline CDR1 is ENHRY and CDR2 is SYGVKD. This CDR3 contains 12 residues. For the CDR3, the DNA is TGTGCCATCGGGGCCTTTAACTATGGCTACACCTTC. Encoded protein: CAIGAFNYGYTF.

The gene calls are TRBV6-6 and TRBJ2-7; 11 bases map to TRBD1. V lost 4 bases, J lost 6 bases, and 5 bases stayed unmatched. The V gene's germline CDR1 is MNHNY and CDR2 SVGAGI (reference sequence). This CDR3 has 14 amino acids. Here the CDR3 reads CASSSRDRGFEQYF. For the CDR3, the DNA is TGTGCCAGCAGTTCCCGGGACAGGGGGTTCGAGCAGTACTTC.

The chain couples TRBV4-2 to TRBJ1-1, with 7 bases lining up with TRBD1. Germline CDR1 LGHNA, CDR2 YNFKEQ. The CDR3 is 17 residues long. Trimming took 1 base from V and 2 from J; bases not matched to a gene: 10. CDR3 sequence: CASSQVERWDSNTEAFF. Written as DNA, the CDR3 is TGTGCCAGCAGCCAAGTGGAGAGGTGGGACAGTAACACTGAAGCTTTCTTT.

CDR3 sequence reads: CASSYLAGEDTQYF. In DNA, the CDR3 is TGTGCCAGCAGCTATCTAGCGGGGGAAGATACGCAGTATTTT. The V call is TRBV3-1 (or the pseudogene TRBV3-2), the J call TRBJ2-3; 10 bases match TRBD2. Trimming removed 5 bases from V and 5 bases from J; junction bases left unmatched: 4. CDR3 length: 14 amino acids. Germline V gene data show CDR1 as LGHDT and CDR2 as YNNKEL (reference sequence).

Written as DNA, the CDR3 is TGTGCCACCAGCAGAGACAGGGACAGGGGCTATCCCAGGGCTGAAGCTTTCTTT. Encoded protein: CATSRDRDRGYPRAEAFF. The chain combines TRBV15 with TRBJ1-1, with TRBD1 matching over 10 bases. The CDR3 contains 18 residues. Trimming at V came to 0 bases and at J to 6 bases, leaving 13 bases not matched to a gene. CDR1 and CDR2 from the germline V gene are LNHNV and YYDKDF (reference sequence).

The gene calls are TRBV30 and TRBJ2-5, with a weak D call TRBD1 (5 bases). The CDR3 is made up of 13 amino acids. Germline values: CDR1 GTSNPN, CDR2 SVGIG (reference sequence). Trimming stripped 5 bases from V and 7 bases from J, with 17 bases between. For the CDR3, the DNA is TGTGCCTGGGTATCACAGGCCGCCGGGACCCAGTACTTC. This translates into CAWVSQAAGTQYF.

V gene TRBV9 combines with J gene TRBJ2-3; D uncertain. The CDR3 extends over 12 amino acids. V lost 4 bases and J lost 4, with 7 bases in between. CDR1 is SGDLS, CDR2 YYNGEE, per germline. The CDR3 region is CASSKSADTQYF. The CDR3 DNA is TGTGCCAGCAGCAAGTCGGCAGATACGCAGTATTTT.

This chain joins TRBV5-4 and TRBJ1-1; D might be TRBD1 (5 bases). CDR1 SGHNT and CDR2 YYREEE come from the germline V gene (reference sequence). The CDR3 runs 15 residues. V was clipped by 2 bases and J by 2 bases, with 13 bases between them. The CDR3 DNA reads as TGTGCCAGCAGCTTTCCCGGCAGGGCCAACACTGAAGCTTTCTTT. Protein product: CASSFPGRANTEAFF.

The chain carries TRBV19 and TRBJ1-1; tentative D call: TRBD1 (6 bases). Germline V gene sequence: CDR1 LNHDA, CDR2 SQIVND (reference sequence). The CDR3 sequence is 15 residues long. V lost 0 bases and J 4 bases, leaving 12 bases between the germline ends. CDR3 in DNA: TGTGCCAGTAGTATAGAAGGGGGAATGGGCACTGAAGCTTTCTTT. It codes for CASSIEGGMGTEAFF.

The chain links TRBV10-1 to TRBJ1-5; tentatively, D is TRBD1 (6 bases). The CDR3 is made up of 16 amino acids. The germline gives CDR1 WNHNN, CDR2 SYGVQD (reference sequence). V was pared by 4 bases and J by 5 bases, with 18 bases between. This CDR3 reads CASSVWGSKGDQPQHF. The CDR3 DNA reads TGCGCCAGCAGTGTTTGGGGCTCGAAGGGGGATCAGCCCCAGCATTTT.